A selection of T cell receptor beta chains follows, all from one sample in a study of neoadjuvant nivolumab and ipilimumab in lung cancer. Assay used: immunoSEQ multiplex PCR; TCRdb lists only in-frame clones, some missing. The table includes some 25,000 clones, 75% to 90% detected once. Material: tumor tissue, obtained after neoadjuvant nivolumab, alone or with ipilimumab, at or shortly before surgery. Receptors were obtained from an adult with non-small cell lung cancer. CDR3s include the opening cysteine and the closing phenylalanine or tryptophan. The order of the fields is J gene, D gene, clone size, V gene, CDR3 DNA, CDR3 protein. D genes are given only for firm matches. Part of the rows lack a size; the others show once, few, many or a class for expanded clones.

j_call: TRBJ2-5; d_call: TRBD2; clone_size: .; v_call: TRBV30; cdr3_nt: TGTGCCTGGAGTCCGGGACTAGCGGGAGAACAAGAGACCCAGTACTTC; cdr3_aa: CAWSPGLAGEQETQYF
j_call: TRBJ2-3; d_call: TRBD1; clone_size: .; v_call: TRBV11-3; cdr3_nt: TGTGCCAGCAGCGACAGACAGGGGGGCACAGATACGCAGTATTTT; cdr3_aa: CASSDRQGGTDTQYF
j_call: TRBJ2-2; d_call: TRBD1; clone_size: .; v_call: TRBV7-6; cdr3_nt: TGTGCCAGCAGCTTATTCCTTGGGACAGGGTCCGGGGAGCTGTTTTTT; cdr3_aa: CASSLFLGTGSGELFF
j_call: TRBJ2-3; d_call: TRBD2; clone_size: .; v_call: TRBV5-1; cdr3_nt: TGCGCCAGCAGCTTGGATGCGGGAGAAACAGATACGCAGTATTTT; cdr3_aa: CASSLDAGETDTQYF
j_call: TRBJ1-1; d_call: .; clone_size: .; v_call: TRBV18; cdr3_nt: TGTGCCAGCTCACCTGGAGGTTTGAACACTGAAGCTTTCTTT; cdr3_aa: CASSPGGLNTEAFF
j_call: TRBJ2-2; d_call: TRBD1; clone_size: .; v_call: TRBV30; cdr3_nt: TGTGCCGGATGGACAGGCTTAACCGGGGAGCTGTTTTTT; cdr3_aa: CAGWTGLTGELFF
j_call: TRBJ1-4; d_call: .; clone_size: once; v_call: TRBV2; cdr3_nt: TGTGCCAGCAGGCAGGGATCAGCTAATGAAAAACTGTTTTTT; cdr3_aa: CASRQGSANEKLFF
j_call: TRBJ2-1; d_call: TRBD2; clone_size: .; v_call: TRBV7-2; cdr3_nt: TGTGCCAGCAGCGAACAGCGGGAGGGAGAGCAGTTCTTC; cdr3_aa: CASSEQREGEQFF
j_call: TRBJ1-1; d_call: .; clone_size: .; v_call: TRBV5-8; cdr3_nt: TGTGCCAGCAGCTTTGGGGGAAACCCTGAAGCTTTCTTT; cdr3_aa: CASSFGGNPEAFF
j_call: TRBJ2-5; d_call: TRBD1; clone_size: .; v_call: TRBV5-4; cdr3_nt: TGTGCCAGCAGCAGACCGGGACAGGGGTACCAAGAGACCCAGTACTTC; cdr3_aa: CASSRPGQGYQETQYF
j_call: TRBJ1-1; d_call: .; clone_size: .; v_call: TRBV18; cdr3_nt: TGTGCCAGCTCTCCAGGACAGTCAAGAGCGGGAGCTTTCTTT; cdr3_aa: CASSPGQSRAGAFF
j_call: TRBJ1-2; d_call: .; clone_size: .; v_call: TRBV5-1; cdr3_nt: TGCGCCAGCAGCTTGGCGGGGGCAGGGGCTTCGGTAGGCTACACCTTC; cdr3_aa: CASSLAGAGASVGYTF
j_call: TRBJ1-1; d_call: .; clone_size: .; v_call: TRBV29-1; cdr3_nt: TGCAGCGTTGTGGGGAGGGCTGAAGCTTTCTTT; cdr3_aa: CSVVGRAEAFF
j_call: TRBJ2-7; d_call: .; clone_size: .; v_call: TRBV5-6; cdr3_nt: TGTGCCAGCAGCTTGGGAGTTTCGGGCGGGGCCCTCTACGAGCAGTACTTC; cdr3_aa: CASSLGVSGGALYEQYF
j_call: TRBJ2-3; d_call: .; clone_size: .; v_call: TRBV30; cdr3_nt: TGTGCCTGGAGTGTGGGGCGGGAAGGCGATACGCAGTATTTT; cdr3_aa: CAWSVGREGDTQYF
j_call: TRBJ2-2; d_call: .; clone_size: few; v_call: TRBV7-8; cdr3_nt: TGTGCCAGCAGAGGCTACATCACCGGGGAGCTGTTTTTT; cdr3_aa: CASRGYITGELFF
j_call: TRBJ2-2; d_call: TRBD1; clone_size: .; v_call: TRBV19; cdr3_nt: TGTGCCAGTAGGACAGGGGGCATTAACACCGGGGAGCTGTTTTTT; cdr3_aa: CASRTGGINTGELFF
j_call: TRBJ2-7; d_call: .; clone_size: .; v_call: TRBV7-9; cdr3_nt: TGTGCCAGCAGCTCTAGGGAGCAGTACTTC; cdr3_aa: CASSSREQYF
j_call: TRBJ1-3; d_call: .; clone_size: .; v_call: TRBV18; cdr3_nt: TGTGCCAGCTCACCTACGACTGGAAACACCATATATTTT; cdr3_aa: CASSPTTGNTIYF
j_call: TRBJ2-5; d_call: .; clone_size: .; v_call: TRBV5-6; cdr3_nt: TGTGCCAGCAGCTTGTTCGAACAAGAGACCCAGTACTTC; cdr3_aa: CASSLFEQETQYF
j_call: TRBJ1-3; d_call: .; clone_size: .; v_call: TRBV19; cdr3_nt: TGTGCCAGTAGTATTGGTGGGCCTGGAAACACCATATATTTT; cdr3_aa: CASSIGGPGNTIYF
j_call: TRBJ1-5; d_call: TRBD1; clone_size: .; v_call: TRBV5-1; cdr3_nt: TGCGCCAGCAGCTTGGCAGGGGGCGCGTATCAGCCCCAGCATTTT; cdr3_aa: CASSLAGGAYQPQHF
j_call: TRBJ1-5; d_call: .; clone_size: once; v_call: TRBV2; cdr3_nt: TGTGCCAGCAGTCCCTCCCAGATCGATCAGCCCCAGCATTTT; cdr3_aa: CASSPSQIDQPQHF
j_call: TRBJ2-2; d_call: TRBD2; clone_size: .; v_call: TRBV7-6; cdr3_nt: TGTGCCAGCAGCTCCTTCGGACTAGCGGGAGTAGACGGGGAGCTGTTTTTT; cdr3_aa: CASSSFGLAGVDGELFF
j_call: TRBJ1-1; d_call: .; clone_size: .; v_call: TRBV15; cdr3_nt: TGTGCCACCAGCACCCCCGTCACTGAAGCTTTCTTT; cdr3_aa: CATSTPVTEAFF
j_call: TRBJ2-2; d_call: .; clone_size: .; v_call: TRBV11-3; cdr3_nt: TGTGCCAGCAGCTCGCGAAGCGAGCTTCCCGGGGAGCTGTTTTTT; cdr3_aa: CASSSRSELPGELFF
j_call: TRBJ1-1; d_call: .; clone_size: .; v_call: TRBV27; cdr3_nt: TGTGCCAGCAGTTCCAGGAACACTGAAGCTTTCTTT; cdr3_aa: CASSSRNTEAFF
j_call: TRBJ1-2; d_call: TRBD1; clone_size: .; v_call: TRBV7-6; cdr3_nt: TGTGCCAGCAGCTTAAGGGGGCCGGACAGGGGGTTTGGCTACACCTTC; cdr3_aa: CASSLRGPDRGFGYTF
j_call: TRBJ2-7; d_call: .; clone_size: .; v_call: TRBV7-4; cdr3_nt: TGTGCCAGCCTTACGCCCAACAGGGCCGCCTACGAGCAGTACTTC; cdr3_aa: CASLTPNRAAYEQYF
j_call: TRBJ2-3; d_call: .; clone_size: .; v_call: TRBV5-1; cdr3_nt: TGCGCCAGCAGCCAGGGGATGAACACAGATACGCAGTATTTT; cdr3_aa: CASSQGMNTDTQYF
j_call: TRBJ2-2; d_call: .; clone_size: once; v_call: TRBV5-1; cdr3_nt: TGCGCCAGCAGCTCCCCCGGGGAGCTGTTTTTT; cdr3_aa: CASSSPGELFF
j_call: TRBJ1-2; d_call: .; clone_size: few; v_call: TRBV20-1; cdr3_nt: TGCACCGCGAAAGGGGACGGCTACACCTTC; cdr3_aa: CTAKGDGYTF
j_call: TRBJ1-1; d_call: .; clone_size: .; v_call: TRBV2; cdr3_nt: TGTGCCAGCAGTGGAGATTTGGAACAGGGCCACGTGGGGGCTTTCTTT; cdr3_aa: CASSGDLEQGHVGAFF
j_call: TRBJ2-7; d_call: TRBD1; clone_size: .; v_call: TRBV11-2; cdr3_nt: TGTGCCAGCAGCAGGGACAGGGAACACGAGCAGTACTTC; cdr3_aa: CASSRDREHEQYF
j_call: TRBJ2-7; d_call: TRBD2; clone_size: .; v_call: TRBV18; cdr3_nt: TGTGCCAGCTCCCCACTAGCGGGGGACTACGAGCAGTACTTC; cdr3_aa: CASSPLAGDYEQYF
j_call: TRBJ2-5; d_call: .; clone_size: few; v_call: TRBV2; cdr3_nt: TGTGCCAGCAGTGAAGAGGTTAGAAGCCAAGAGACCCAGTACTTC; cdr3_aa: CASSEEVRSQETQYF
j_call: TRBJ2-3; d_call: TRBD2; clone_size: .; v_call: TRBV7-9; cdr3_nt: TGTGCCAGCAGCCTCCAACTAGCGCTTTCAGATACGCAGTATTTT; cdr3_aa: CASSLQLALSDTQYF
j_call: TRBJ2-7; d_call: TRBD1; clone_size: .; v_call: TRBV10-3; cdr3_nt: TGTGCCATTGGTGGGGACAGTAGGAACGAGCAGTACTTC; cdr3_aa: CAIGGDSRNEQYF
j_call: TRBJ1-1; d_call: TRBD1; clone_size: .; v_call: TRBV30; cdr3_nt: TGTGCCTGGAGTCCGGACAGGGGGGGGCTTGAAGCTTTCTTT; cdr3_aa: CAWSPDRGGLEAFF
j_call: TRBJ2-3; d_call: TRBD2; clone_size: .; v_call: TRBV12-5; cdr3_nt: TGTGCTAGTGGTTTAGTAGCGGGAGCCGGCGATACGCAGTATTTT; cdr3_aa: CASGLVAGAGDTQYF
j_call: TRBJ2-7; d_call: .; clone_size: .; v_call: TRBV19; cdr3_nt: TGTGCCAGTAGTATCGGCATCGCTTACGAGCAGTACTTC; cdr3_aa: CASSIGIAYEQYF
j_call: TRBJ1-5; d_call: .; clone_size: once; v_call: TRBV30; cdr3_nt: TGTGCCTGGAGTGCTACGATGAATCAGCCCCAGCATTTT; cdr3_aa: CAWSATMNQPQHF
j_call: TRBJ2-7; d_call: .; clone_size: .; v_call: TRBV28; cdr3_nt: TGTGCCAGCAGTTTAACCCCGGGCGAGCAGTACTTC; cdr3_aa: CASSLTPGEQYF
j_call: TRBJ1-1; d_call: .; clone_size: .; v_call: TRBV11-3; cdr3_nt: TGTGCCAGCAGCTTGATCCCCTACACTGAAGCTTTCTTT; cdr3_aa: CASSLIPYTEAFF
j_call: TRBJ2-7; d_call: .; clone_size: .; v_call: TRBV5-6; cdr3_nt: TGTGCCAGCAGCGACCCCGGCTCCTCCTACGAGCAGTACTTC; cdr3_aa: CASSDPGSSYEQYF
j_call: TRBJ2-2; d_call: .; clone_size: .; v_call: TRBV29-1; cdr3_nt: TGCAGCGTTGGGGCCGAGGGTAGGGAGCTGTTTTTT; cdr3_aa: CSVGAEGRELFF
j_call: TRBJ1-1; d_call: .; clone_size: once; v_call: TRBV25-1; cdr3_nt: TGTGCCAGCAGTGAGGTAGGGAGGACTGAAGCTTTCTTT; cdr3_aa: CASSEVGRTEAFF
j_call: TRBJ2-7; d_call: TRBD2; clone_size: .; v_call: TRBV2; cdr3_nt: TGTGCCAGCCGCCGACTAGCGGGAGGGAGGGCAACCTACGAGCAGTACTTC; cdr3_aa: CASRRLAGGRATYEQYF
j_call: TRBJ2-2; d_call: TRBD1; clone_size: .; v_call: TRBV11-2; cdr3_nt: TGTGCCAGCAGCAGGGGACAGGGGAACACCGGGGAGCTGTTTTTT; cdr3_aa: CASSRGQGNTGELFF
j_call: TRBJ2-7; d_call: TRBD2; clone_size: .; v_call: TRBV11-3; cdr3_nt: TGTGCCAGCAGCTTAGGGCTAGCGGGGGTCTACGAGCAGTACTTC; cdr3_aa: CASSLGLAGVYEQYF